The clone carrying this T cell receptor beta chain was counted once. Original processing methods: Counts of nucleated cells, estimated from reference gene primer amplification, were obtained. Some clones are missing from TCRdb's copy, which holds only in-frame ones; the method was immunoSEQ multiplex PCR. The D gene and trimming were derived from the DNA, and the V and J assignments and clone size from that table. The data show more than 150,000 clones, about four fifths seen once. The entry originates in a study of blood T cell repertoires in COVID-19. Background on the study: Researchers got acute and convalescent COVID-19 samples from the United States, Italy and Spain. The analysed material was cDNA or gDNA that came from T cells, B-cell-depleted T cells, or PBMCs.

The germline V gene has CDR1 SGHDT and CDR2 YYEEEE. This CDR3 has 16 residues. The V and J ends lost 4 bases and 8 bases respectively, with 21 bases between them. The sequence was collected from a human donor in a cohort sampled during active COVID-19. What was sequenced was peripheral blood. This chain connects TRBV5-6 to TRBJ1-4, with D perhaps matching TRBD1 (6 bases). The CDR3 DNA sequence: TGTGCCAGCAGCCCCGAACTGGGGGCGCCGGGGGAAAAACTGTTTTTT. It encodes CASSPELGAPGEKLFF. The full variable domain, rest sourced from reference TRBV5-6 and TRBJ1-4, is DAGVTQSPTHLIKTRGQQVTLRCSPKSGHDTVSWYQQALGQGPQFIFQYYEEEERQRGNFPDRFSGHQFPNYSSELNVNALLLGDSALYLCASSPELGAPGEKLFFGSGTQLSVL.